Below, 11 T cell receptor beta chains from the same sample are listed, as sequenced in a study of identical twins. One entry per CDR3 protein, called by TCRdb with MiXCR from the 5' RACE reads. The sample shows 400,000 to 500,000 distinct CDR3 sequences, about 18% of them seen only once. Material: naive T cells sorted from blood. The source of these receptors is a man aged 50 to 60 in good health.

This chain links TRBV5-1 with TRBJ2-3; D possibly corresponds to TRBD2 (5 bases). Trimming removed 5 bases from V and 2 bases from J, with 12 bases in between. Germline CDR1 is SGHRS and CDR2 is YFSETQ. There are 14 residues in the CDR3. The CDR3: CASRSGADTDTQYF. The CDR3 DNA reads as TGCGCCAGCAGGTCCGGAGCGGACACAGATACGCAGTATTTT.

The sample holds many counts of this clonotype. The chain carries TRBV2 and TRBJ2-5, with TRBD2 as a possible D gene (6 bases). V was pared by 5 bases and J by 5 bases, with 15 bases between. Per the germline V gene, CDR1 is SNHLY and CDR2 is FYNNEI. There are 14 residues in the CDR3. This chain's CDR3 is CASSNLGGEETQYF. CDR3 nucleotides: TGTGCCAGCAGTAACTTGGGGGGTGAGGAGACCCAGTACTTC.

Turning to this clonotype: A much larger clone differs from this one at a single base, so this may be a read error. The chain links TRBV7-9 to TRBJ2-7, with a tentative D call TRBD2 (5 bases). CDR3 size: 15 residues. Germline V gene sequence: CDR1 SEHNR, CDR2 FQNEAQ (reference sequence). This CDR3 reads CAISEGSGDYYEQYF. The CDR3 DNA sequence: TGTGCCATCAGCGAAGGGTCCGGCGACTACTACGAGCAGTACTTC.

The table lists this clonotype with many counts. The V call is TRBV29-1, the J call TRBJ1-2; TRBD1 aligns across 9 bases. CDR1 and CDR2 (germline): SQVTM, ANQGSEA. This CDR3 region has 14 residues. V lost 0 bases to trimming and J lost 7 bases; unmatched junction nucleotides: 6. The CDR3 DNA reads TGCAGCGTTGAAGATGTGACAGGGGGAAGTGGCTACACCTTC. It translates to CSVEDVTGGSGYTF.

This clonotype was observed at least ten times. The chain is built from TRBV29-1 and TRBJ1-1, with D hard to call. The CDR3 extends over 13 amino acids. V lost 7 bases, J lost 0 bases, and 12 bases lay in between. Germline CDR1 reads SQVTM; CDR2 reads ANQGSEA. The CDR3 protein is CSADGEVNTEAFF. CDR3 DNA: TGCAGCGCGGACGGTGAGGTGAACACTGAAGCTTTCTTT.

This clonotype was seen ten or more times. The V and J genes are TRBV9 and TRBJ2-7, with 14 bases lining up with TRBD2. The trim removed 0 bases at V and 4 bases at J, leaving 9 bases unmatched. CDR3 size: 18 residues. In germline, CDR1 is SGDLS, CDR2 YYNGEE. For the CDR3, the DNA is TGTGCCAGCAGCGTAGGGCCGCGACTAGCGGGAGGGGAATACGAGCAGTACTTC. Encoded protein: CASSVGPRLAGGEYEQYF.

This clonotype came up a few times. The chain recombines TRBV20-1 with TRBJ2-7; 7 bases agree with TRBD1. This CDR3 region has 14 residues. V lost 2 bases and J lost 4; bases outside the gene matches: 8. The V gene's germline CDR1 is DFQATT and CDR2 SNEGSKA (reference sequence). This CDR3 is CSARFNRGPYEQYF. The CDR3 DNA sequence: TGCAGTGCTAGATTTAACAGGGGCCCATACGAGCAGTACTTC.

V and J are TRBV14 and TRBJ2-5; weak D call: TRBD1 (5 bases). The V end lost 1 base, the J end lost 4 bases, and 19 bases lay between the germline ends. CDR3 length: 17 residues. Germline loops: CDR1 SGHDN, CDR2 FVKESK. The CDR3 region has the DNA TGTGCCAGCAGCCAAGTGGGGCAGGGATGGATCGGAGAGACCCAGTACTTC. It is translated as CASSQVGQGWIGETQYF.

This clonotype was found many times. V usage is TRBV7-2 and J usage is TRBJ2-2; D possibly matches TRBD1 or TRBD2 (5 bases each). Trimming stripped 5 bases from V and 6 bases from J, with 16 bases between. CDR3 size: 15 residues. Germline loops: CDR1 SGHTA, CDR2 FQGNSA. CDR3 DNA sequence: TGTGCCAGCAGCAAAGCCGGGGCGTTGGCCGGGGAGCTGTTTTTT. Translated: CASSKAGALAGELFF.

As to this clonotype: Given a much more abundant clone one base away, this may be a read error. The chain employs TRBV12-3 or TRBV12-4 and TRBJ2-1; D not resolved. V lost 8 bases and J 6 bases, leaving 23 bases between the germline ends. This CDR3 has 16 amino acids. The CDR3 DNA reads TGTGCCAGCTGTCCCCCGGGTAGTTGGAGTCCCAATGAGCAGTTCTTC. It encodes CASCPPGSWSPNEQFF.

V is TRBV23-1 and J is TRBJ1-2; no definite D call. TRBV23-1 is reported as an ORF; its role is uncertain. This CDR3 has 16 amino acids. The V end lost 7 bases, the J end lost 4 bases, and 22 bases lay between the germline ends. CDR3 nucleotides: TGCGCCAGCACCCCAACGTCCGGGAGAGAACCCTATGGCTACACCTTC. Translating it yields CASTPTSGREPYGYTF.